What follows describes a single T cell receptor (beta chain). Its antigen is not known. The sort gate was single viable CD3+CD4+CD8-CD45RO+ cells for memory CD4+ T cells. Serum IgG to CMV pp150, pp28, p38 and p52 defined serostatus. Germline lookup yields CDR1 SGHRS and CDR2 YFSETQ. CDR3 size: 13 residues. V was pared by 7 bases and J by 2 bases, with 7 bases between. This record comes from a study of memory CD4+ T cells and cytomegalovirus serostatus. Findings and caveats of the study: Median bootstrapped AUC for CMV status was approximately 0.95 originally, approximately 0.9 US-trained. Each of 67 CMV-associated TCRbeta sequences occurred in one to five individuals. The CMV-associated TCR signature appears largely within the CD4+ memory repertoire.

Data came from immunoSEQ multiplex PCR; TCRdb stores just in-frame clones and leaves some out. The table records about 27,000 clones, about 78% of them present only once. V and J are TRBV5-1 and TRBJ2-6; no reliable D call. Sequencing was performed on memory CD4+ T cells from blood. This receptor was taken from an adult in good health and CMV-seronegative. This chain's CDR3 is CASQSAGANVLTF. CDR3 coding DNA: TGCGCCAGCCAGTCCGCTGGGGCCAACGTCCTGACTTTC.